A single sample gave rise to the 2 T cell receptor beta chains below, sequenced in a study of blood T cell repertoires in COVID-19. Method: immunoSEQ multiplex PCR; TCRdb's copy keeps in-frame clones and lacks some. The sample shows about 100,000 clones, approximately 86% of them seen only once. Sample: peripheral blood. The receptors originated from a man aged 50 or older with active or convalescent COVID-19.

The rearrangement links TRBV19 to TRBJ1-5; TRBD1 aligns across 9 bases. V gave up 5 bases and J gave up 0 bases; unmatched junction bases: 8. The length of the CDR3 is 17 residues. CDR1 and CDR2 (germline): LNHDA, SQIVND (reference sequence). CDR3 sequence (DNA): TGTGCCAGTAGTGACAGGGGGAAACCCTATAGCAATCAGCCCCAGCATTTT. Translation: CASSDRGKPYSNQPQHF.

The chain employs TRBV7-2 and TRBJ2-3; TRBD2 matches 7 bases. The CDR3 totals 15 residues. Trimming at V came to 4 bases and at J to 1 base, leaving 5 bases not matched to a gene. In germline, CDR1 is SGHTA, CDR2 FQGNSA. CDR3 sequence reads: CASSSQRDGTDTQYF. Written as DNA, the CDR3 is TGTGCCAGCAGCTCACAGCGGGACGGCACAGATACGCAGTATTTT.